This TCR beta chain was identified during a study of Graves' ophthalmopathy and Graves' hyperthyroidism (dated by TCRdb to the late 2010s). For context, the study as a whole: Peripheral blood was collected at initial diagnosis, prior to any treatment. TCR beta repertoire signatures were used to distinguish Graves' ophthalmopathy from Graves' hyperthyroidism and to predict progression to ophthalmopathy. In total, approximately 130 blood samples were TCR-sequenced: 43 ophthalmopathy, roughly 77 hyperthyroidism and about 17 hyperthyroidism-to-ophthalmopathy patients. To explore V-J signatures distinguishing ophthalmopathy from hyperthyroidism, a discovery set of under 110 patients (around 42 ophthalmopathy, 57 stable hyperthyroidism) was enrolled. For independent validation, a separate cohort was made up of roughly 19 hyperthyroidism patients plus 17 patients who later progressed from hyperthyroidism to ophthalmopathy. In five to seven hyperthyroidism patients, the T-cell repertoire of thyroid tissue was compared with the T-cell repertoire of blood. After sampling, hyperthyroidism patients received methimazole starting at 30 mg daily, and ophthalmopathy patients received high-dose intravenous methylprednisolone.

CDR3 length: 17 amino acids, cysteine to phenylalanine. Solely the CDR3 DNA is kept, with 51 bases framed from the first base. Between the V and J ends, shortened by 0 bases and 3 bases respectively, the junction contains 14 bases. CDR1 and CDR2 are drawn from the germline V gene (reference sequence): MNHEY, SMNVEV. The investigation overall reported the following: Sample size was not predetermined statistically, and investigators were not blinded to group allocation. Most of the expanded thyroid clonotypes with a frequency above 0.001 were also detected in blood, and it was suggested that the thyroid immune response may be reflected by blood repertoires. In validation, the model predicted ophthalmopathy progression with about 71% sensitivity and 72.22% specificity; 12 predicted patients were CT-confirmed with GO in a median of around 6.5 months. In cross-validation, the 13-signature model distinguished ophthalmopathy from stable hyperthyroidism with 85% to 90% sensitivity and around 81% specificity, and in the test set the corresponding values were approximately 80% and 75%.

Comment on this clonotype: Its antigen is unknown. Nothing much larger sits one base from this clone, and base qualities are not available.

For repertoire sequencing, TCR beta CDR3 regions were amplified from RNA transcripts. The first round of RT-PCR was done with HTBI primers and the Qiagen OneStep RT-PCR kit, and was followed by a second round of multiplex PCR, then size selection and purification. Sequencing of the libraries was carried out on an Illumina HiSeq2000 in paired-end mode with 100 bp reads. Under the source paper's analysis protocol: SOAPnuke was used for read processing, and reads with adapters, uncalled bases, a mean Phred below 15, or no exact constant-primer or identifier match were discarded. COPE v1.2.5 was used to merge high-quality paired reads. Clonotypes were defined as unique nucleotide sequences and were aligned to IMGT TRB V, D and J references using MiTCR v1.1. The analysis was limited to V-J combinations with a frequency above 0.0001, which together covered approximately 99% of the repertoires. A TCR clonal expansion and chaos score per V-J combination was defined as the ratio of F50 clonal expansion to chaos observed in the TCRdist matrix. Welch's t-statistics and random forest were used to reduce the features to 10 to 15 V-J combinations, which were then used as input to a naive Bayes classifier. Thyroid-blood repertoire similarity was quantified with the Morisita-Horn index. The public sequencing data were trimmed at Q25 with fastp and processed into clonotypes with MiXCR by TCRdb, which kept only in-frame beta chains. Rows are unified per CDR3 protein, each entry keeping the most common DNA and genes. It is TCRdb's table, rather than the study itself, that gives the V and J calls and clone size. The sample table records about 370,000 distinct CDR3 sequences; about 17% of these occur just once. Clones ranked in the top ten supply roughly 2.3% of the sample.

A patient counted as having stable hyperthyroidism if there was no progression to ophthalmopathy within 18 months of follow-up. Hyperthyroidism patients were newly diagnosed, with disease duration under 2 months, and aged 18 to 65 years. Patients with other autoimmune diseases, uncontrolled infections, pregnancy or lactation were excluded from the study. Clinical symptoms, serum thyroxine, TRAb, thyroid ultrasound and orbital computed tomography formed the basis of the diagnosis. Using Ficoll-Paque density gradient centrifugation, PBMCs were isolated from 10 ml of fresh peripheral blood. Total RNA was extracted with Trizol reagent and quality-checked on an Agilent 2100 Bioanalyzer.

The sequence was obtained from an adult woman with stable Graves' hyperthyroidism. Here the chain combines TRBV27 and TRBJ2-2; D gene: possibly TRBD2, on 6 matching bases. The sequenced material came from peripheral blood. The sequenced DNA: TGTGCCAGCAGTTTATCGGGGGGAACACGTTACACCGGGGAGCTGTTTTTT. The resulting protein is CASSLSGGTRYTGELFF.